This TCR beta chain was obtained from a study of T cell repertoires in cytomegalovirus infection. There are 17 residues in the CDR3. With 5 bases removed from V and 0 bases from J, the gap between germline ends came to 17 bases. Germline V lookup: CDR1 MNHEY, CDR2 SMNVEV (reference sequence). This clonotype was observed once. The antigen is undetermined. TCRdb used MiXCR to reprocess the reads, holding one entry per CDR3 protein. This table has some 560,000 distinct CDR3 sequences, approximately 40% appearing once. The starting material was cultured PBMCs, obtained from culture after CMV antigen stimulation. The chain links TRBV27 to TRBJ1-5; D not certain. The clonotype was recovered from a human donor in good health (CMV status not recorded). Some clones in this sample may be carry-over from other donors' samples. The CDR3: CASSPPGRRYSNQPQHF. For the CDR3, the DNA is TGTGCCAGCAGTCCACCGGGTCGGAGATATAGCAATCAGCCCCAGCATTTT.